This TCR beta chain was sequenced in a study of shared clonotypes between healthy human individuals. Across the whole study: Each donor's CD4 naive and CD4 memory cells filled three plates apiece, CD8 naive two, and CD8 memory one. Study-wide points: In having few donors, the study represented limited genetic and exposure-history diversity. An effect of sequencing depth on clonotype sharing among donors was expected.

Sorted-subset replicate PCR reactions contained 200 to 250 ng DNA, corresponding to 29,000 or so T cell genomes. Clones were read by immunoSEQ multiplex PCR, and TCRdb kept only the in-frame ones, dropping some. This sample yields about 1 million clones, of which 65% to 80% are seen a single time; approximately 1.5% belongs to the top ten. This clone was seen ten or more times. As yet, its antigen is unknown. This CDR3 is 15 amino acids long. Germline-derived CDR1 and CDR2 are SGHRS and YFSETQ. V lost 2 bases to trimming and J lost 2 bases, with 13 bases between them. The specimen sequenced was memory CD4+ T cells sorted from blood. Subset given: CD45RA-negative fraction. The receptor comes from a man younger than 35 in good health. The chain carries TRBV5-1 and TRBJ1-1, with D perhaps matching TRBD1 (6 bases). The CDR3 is CASSLMGHLNTEAFF. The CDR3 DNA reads TGCGCCAGCAGCTTAATGGGACACTTAAACACTGAAGCTTTCTTT.